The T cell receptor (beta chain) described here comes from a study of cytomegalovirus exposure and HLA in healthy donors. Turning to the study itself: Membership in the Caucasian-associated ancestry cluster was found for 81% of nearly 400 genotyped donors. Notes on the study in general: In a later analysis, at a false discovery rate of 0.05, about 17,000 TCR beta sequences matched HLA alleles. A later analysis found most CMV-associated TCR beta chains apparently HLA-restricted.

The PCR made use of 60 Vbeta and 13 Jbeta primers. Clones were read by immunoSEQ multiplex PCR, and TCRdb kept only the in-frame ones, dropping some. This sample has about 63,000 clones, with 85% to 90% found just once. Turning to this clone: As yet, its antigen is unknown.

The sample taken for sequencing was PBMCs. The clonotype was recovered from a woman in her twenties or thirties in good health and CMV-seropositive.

CDR3 nucleotide sequence: TGCGCCAGCGGGGGGATCCAGAATGAGCAGTTCTTC. It specifies CASGGIQNEQFF. The chain employs TRBV5-1 and TRBJ2-1, with D perhaps matching TRBD2 (6 bases). The CDR3 has 12 amino acids. V was cut by 7 bases and J by 7 bases, with 12 bases left in between. Germline values: CDR1 SGHRS, CDR2 YFSETQ.